This paragraph reports one T cell receptor beta chain. Authors' data handling: By means of reference gene primer amplification, nucleated cell counts were estimated. Repertoires were generated with immunoSEQ multiplex PCR, while TCRdb's copy carries only in-frame clones and drops some. The V and J calls and clone size come from that table; D and trimming were worked out from the DNA. The table records about 480,000 clones, about nine tenths of them present only once. Recruited during active infection, patients (from Seattle) were subsequently followed longitudinally. This record belongs to a study of blood T cell repertoires in COVID-19. Sequencing used peripheral blood. The clonotype comes from a woman aged 45-65 years with COVID-19, enrolled during active disease.

In nucleotides, the CDR3 is TGTGCCAGCAGCTTAGGAGAGGGAGGCAATGAGCAGTTCTTC. Its protein is CASSLGEGGNEQFF. This sequence joins TRBV11-3 and TRBJ2-1; a weak D match, TRBD2 (6 bases). The germline V gene encodes CDR1 SGHNT and CDR2 YENEEA. The V and J ends lost 1 base and 6 bases respectively, with 10 bases between them. This CDR3 has 14 amino acids. The whole variable domain, filled in from reference TRBV11-3 and TRBJ2-1, reads EAGVVQSPRYKIIEKKQPVAFWCNPISGHNTLYWYLQNLGQGPELLIRYENEEAVDDSQLPKDRFSAERLKGVDSTLKIQPAELGDSAVYLCASSLGEGGNEQFFGPGTRLTVL.